The 15 T cell receptor beta chains below come from one sample, sequenced in a study of cytotoxic CD8 clonotypes in ibrutinib-treated CLL. The assay was immunoSEQ multiplex PCR, and TCRdb's table has in-frame clones only and misses some. This sample carries 110,000 to 150,000 clones, roughly three quarters of them seen once, and the ten largest clones take 5.1%. Sample: PBMCs, taken after 24 months of ibrutinib treatment. The receptors were sampled from a human donor with chronic lymphocytic leukemia.

The chain couples TRBV28 to TRBJ2-7; D gene ambiguous. Germline loops: CDR1 MDHEN, CDR2 SYDVKM. Trimming took 7 bases from V and 0 from J, leaving 7 bases between them. The length of the CDR3 is 12 residues. This CDR3 is CASTGNSYEQYF. CDR3 nucleotide sequence: TGTGCCAGCACGGGCAACTCCTACGAGCAGTACTTC.

The chain is built from TRBV10-3 and TRBJ1-5, with 7 bases that match TRBD1. V was clipped by 10 bases and J by 2 bases; unmatched bases: 8. This CDR3 is built from 14 residues. Germline V gene lookup returns CDR1 ENHRY and CDR2 SYGVKD. The CDR3 sequence is CATRQGGGNQPQHF. CDR3 sequence (DNA): TGTGCCACACGACAGGGCGGGGGCAATCAGCCCCAGCATTTT.

The V call is TRBV6-6, the J call TRBJ1-2; D gene ambiguous. This CDR3 has 13 amino acids. V dropped 6 bases and J dropped 4 bases, with 12 bases sitting between them. The germline V gene encodes CDR1 MNHNY and CDR2 SVGAGI (reference sequence). The CDR3 nucleotides are TGTGCCAGCAGCCGCCGGAGGGTCTATGGCTACACCTTC. It encodes CASSRRRVYGYTF.

V and J are TRBV28 and TRBJ1-5, with D possibly TRBD1 on 5 matching bases. CDR3 length: 18 amino acids. V lost 3 bases, J lost 2 bases, and 20 bases lay in between. The germline gives CDR1 MDHEN, CDR2 SYDVKM. This CDR3 reads CASSLGGWGRHRNQPQHF. The CDR3 DNA sequence: TGTGCCAGCAGTTTGGGGGGGTGGGGCCGCCACCGCAATCAGCCCCAGCATTTT.

This chain links TRBV28 with TRBJ1-6; no reliable D call. Germline V gene data show CDR1 as MDHEN and CDR2 as SYDVKM. The CDR3 extends over 15 amino acids. The V end was cut by 5 bases, the J end by 9 bases, with 17 bases between. The CDR3 nucleotides are TGTGCCAGCAGTACCTGGAGTCCGGCGGTTTCACCCCTCCACTTT. This sequence encodes CASSTWSPAVSPLHF.

This clone was seen once. The chain links TRBV27 to TRBJ2-7; TRBD2 is a possible D gene (6 bases). This CDR3 region has 12 residues. Germline V gene sequence: CDR1 MNHEY, CDR2 SMNVEV (reference sequence). The V end was cut by 2 bases, the J end by 12 bases, with 14 bases between. The chain's CDR3 is CASSLRGMEPYF. For the CDR3, the DNA is TGTGCCAGCAGTTTACGGGGGATGGAACCGTACTTC.

This chain joins TRBV6-1 and TRBJ1-2; D is uncertain. The V and J ends lost 6 bases and 0 bases respectively, with 14 bases between them. This CDR3 comprises 15 residues. CDR1 and CDR2 from the germline V gene are MNHNS and SASEGT. The CDR3 DNA reads as TGTGCCAGCAGGGAGGGCGCGGTCCCTAACTATGGCTACACCTTC. Residues: CASREGAVPNYGYTF.

The genes are TRBV2 and TRBJ2-3; TRBD1 aligns across 7 bases. There are 14 residues in the CDR3. The germline CDR1 and CDR2 sequences are SNHLY and FYNNEI. Germline trimming cut 6 bases from V and 0 bases from J; bases unmatched to any gene: 3. The CDR3 coding sequence is TGTGCCAGCAGGGGACAGCCTAGCACAGATACGCAGTATTTT. It codes for CASRGQPSTDTQYF.

The chain carries TRBV28 and TRBJ2-7, with TRBD1 matching over 8 bases. Germline V gene lookup returns CDR1 MDHEN and CDR2 SYDVKM. This CDR3 has 15 residues. V shed 5 bases and J 2 bases; nucleotides not matched to a gene: 8. The chain's CDR3 is CASSTPGQVTYEQYF. The DNA of the CDR3 is TGTGCCAGCAGTACCCCGGGACAGGTGACCTACGAGCAGTACTTC.

This chain connects TRBV28 to TRBJ2-6; TRBD2 might be the D (6 bases). Trimming stripped 3 bases from V and 1 base from J, with 7 bases between. CDR1 is MDHEN, CDR2 SYDVKM, per germline. This CDR3 spans 15 amino acids. The CDR3 is CASSFGGSGANVLTF. The CDR3, as DNA: TGTGCCAGCAGTTTTGGAGGGTCTGGGGCCAACGTCCTGACTTTC.

This clone showed up many times. The rearrangement joins TRBV19 to TRBJ1-2; TRBD1 might be the D (6 bases). Trimming pared 7 bases from V and 8 bases from J, leaving 20 bases between. Germline CDR1 is LNHDA and CDR2 is SQIVND (reference sequence). The CDR3 is made up of 14 amino acids. This CDR3 is CASNTQGIHRGYTF. As DNA, the CDR3 is TGTGCCAGTAACACACAGGGTATCCATCGGGGCTACACCTTC.

The chain combines TRBV5-4 with TRBJ2-1; no definite D call. The CDR3 has 15 amino acids. Trimming took off 4 bases at V and 0 bases at J, with 11 bases between the two ends. In germline, CDR1 is SGHNT, CDR2 YYREEE (reference sequence). CDR3 region: CASSRSPSSYNEQFF. The CDR3 DNA reads TGTGCCAGCAGCCGAAGTCCGAGCTCCTACAATGAGCAGTTCTTC.

The gene calls are TRBV29-1 and TRBJ2-5, with D possibly TRBD2 on 5 matching bases. Germline CDR1 reads SQVTM; CDR2 reads ANQGSEA. This CDR3 contains 13 residues. Between the trimmed V and J ends, which lost 1 base and 4 bases, there was a span of 10 bases. CDR3 DNA sequence: TGCAGCGTTGAAGTCCCGGGGATAGAGACCCAGTACTTC. Amino acids: CSVEVPGIETQYF.

Worth noting for this clone: This specimen includes other DNA sequences encoding the same CDR3. The CDR3 spells CASSPQGQGNYGYTF. Written as DNA, the CDR3 is TGTGCCAGCTCACCACAGGGACAGGGGAACTATGGCTACACCTTC. The genes are TRBV18 and TRBJ1-2, with TRBD1 matching over 10 bases. Germline V CDR1 and CDR2: KGHSH, LQKENI. The trim removed 1 base at V and 2 bases at J, leaving 1 base unmatched. The CDR3 totals 15 residues.

The chain joins TRBV7-7 to TRBJ2-5; possible D gene TRBD1, 5 bases. Looked up from germline, CDR1 is SSHAT and CDR2 is FNYEAQ (reference sequence). Trimming pared 1 base from V and 4 bases from J, leaving 10 bases between. The CDR3 has 14 residues. The CDR3 nucleotides are TGTGCCAGCAGCTTAGGAGGTGGGGCAGAGACCCAGTACTTC. It encodes CASSLGGGAETQYF. Using reference TRBV7-7 and TRBJ2-5 for the parts outside the CDR3, the full variable domain is GAGVSQSPRYKVTKRGQDVTLRCDPISSHATLYWYQQALGQGPEFLTYFNYEAQPDKSGLPSDRFSAERPEGSISTLTIQRTEQRDSAMYRCASSLGGGAETQYFGPGTRLLVL.